This TCR beta chain derives from a study of shared clonotypes between healthy human individuals. CD45RO negativity and positive selection for CCR7 defined naive CD8 cells, a population that excluded terminally differentiated effector memory CD45RA+ cells. All donors qualified as healthy HIV-negative adults and had experienced no recent acute infections or vaccinations. Sequencing was performed with immunoSEQ multiplex PCR; in TCRdb, only in-frame clones are kept and a portion is missing. The top ten hold less than 2% of the sample, which has approximately 2,000,000 clones, 93% seen once. The CDR3 is 13 residues long. CDR1 and CDR2 (germline): WSHSY, SAAADI. The junction had 6 bases not matched to a gene; V was cut back by 6 bases and J by 4 bases.

The sample taken for sequencing was naive CD8+ T cells from PBMCs. The chain recombines TRBV10-2 with TRBJ2-7; 7 bases are shared with TRBD2. This sequence originates from a man aged 18-30 years in good health. Some clones in this sample may be carry-over from other donors' samples. The CDR3 loop is CASRSGTPYEQYF. The CDR3 bases are TGCGCCAGCAGGAGCGGGACCCCATACGAGCAGTACTTC.